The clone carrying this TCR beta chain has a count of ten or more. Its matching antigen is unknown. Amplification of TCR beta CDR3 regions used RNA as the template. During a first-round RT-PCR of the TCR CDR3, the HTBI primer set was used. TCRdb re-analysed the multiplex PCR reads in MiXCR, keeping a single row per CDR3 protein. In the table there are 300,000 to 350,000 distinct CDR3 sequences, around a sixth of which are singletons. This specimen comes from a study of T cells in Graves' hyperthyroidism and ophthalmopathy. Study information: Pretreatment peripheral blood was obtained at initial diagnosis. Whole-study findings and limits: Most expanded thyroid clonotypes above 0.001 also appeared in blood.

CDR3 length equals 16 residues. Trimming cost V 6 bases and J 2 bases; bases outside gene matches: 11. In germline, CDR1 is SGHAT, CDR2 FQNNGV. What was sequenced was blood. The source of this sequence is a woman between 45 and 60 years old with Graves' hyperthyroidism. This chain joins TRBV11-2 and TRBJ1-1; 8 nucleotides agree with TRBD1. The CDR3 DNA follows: TGTGCCAGCAGTTCAGGGGGCGCAGGTAGTAACACTGAAGCTTTCTTT. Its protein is CASSSGGAGSNTEAFF.